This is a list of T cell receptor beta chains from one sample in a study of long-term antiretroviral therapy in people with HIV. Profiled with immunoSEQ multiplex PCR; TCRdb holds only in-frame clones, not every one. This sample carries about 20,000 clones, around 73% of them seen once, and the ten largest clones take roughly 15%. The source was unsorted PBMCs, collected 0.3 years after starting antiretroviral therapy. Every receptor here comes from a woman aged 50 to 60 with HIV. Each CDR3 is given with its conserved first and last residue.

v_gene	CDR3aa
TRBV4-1	CASTRERSRYNEQFF
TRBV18	CASSPPRNGGQGVEAFF
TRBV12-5	CASGRQGDTEAFF
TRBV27	CASSFRAGTDSNSPLHF
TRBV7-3	CASSPQAGWNEQFF
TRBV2	CASSLGAQYEQYF
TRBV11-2	CASSLLAGYSTDTQYF
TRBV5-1	CASSLGPTGNEQFF
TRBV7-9	CASRLMTGAYGYTF
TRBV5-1	CASSLGLAAIYNEQFF
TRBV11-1	CASSPRQGYEQYF
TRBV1	CTSSQEGTQKGGNQPQHF
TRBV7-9	CASSDTDRVSGYTF
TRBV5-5	CASSLAQGNNNYGYTF
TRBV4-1	CASSQDGQNTEAFF